A single sample is the source of the 8 T cell receptor beta chains below, sequenced in a study of regulatory T cells in long-lasting Graves disease. Time point of the sample: persistent/refractory GD, antithyroid drugs over 5 years with positive TRAb. RNA extracted from PBMCs served as the sequencing template. CDR3-region Arm-PCR and iRepertoire HTBI primers produced the TCR beta libraries. TCRdb recomputed calls from the multiplex PCR reads with MiXCR, one row per CDR3 protein. The repertoire holds around 500,000 distinct CDR3 sequences, with less than 25% as singletons. Sequences were derived from peripheral blood mononuclear cells (PBMCs), sampled when the disease was refractory, from a patient treated with antithyroid drugs. Source of these receptors: a female donor with Graves disease.

The rearrangement uses TRBV28 and TRBJ2-7; D might be TRBD2 (6 bases). Germline values: CDR1 MDHEN, CDR2 SYDVKM. The CDR3 totals 17 residues. V was pared by 4 bases and J by 3 bases, with 22 bases between. The CDR3 protein is CASSSTSEGGEDYEQYF. Here the CDR3 DNA reads TGTGCCAGCAGTTCAACCTCGGAGGGCGGCGAGGACTACGAGCAGTACTTC.

In its sample, this clonotype was seen many times. This chain links TRBV29-1 with TRBJ2-7; 7 bases are a match to TRBD2. Trimming took 4 bases from V and 7 from J; bases not matched to a gene: 10. The CDR3 runs to 13 residues. From germline, CDR1 is SQVTM and CDR2 ANQGSEA. The CDR3 DNA is TGCAGCGTTGCGGCTAGCGGCAAATTGGAGCAGTACTTC. This sequence encodes CSVAASGKLEQYF.

In this sample, this clonotype turned up a few times. The chain links TRBV6-2 or TRBV6-3 to TRBJ1-5, with D unresolved. V was shortened by 2 bases and J by 7 bases, with 15 bases between the two germline ends. The CDR3 extends over 15 amino acids. The germline gives CDR1 MNHEY, CDR2 SVGEGT. DNA of the CDR3: TGTGCCAGCAGTTACACGGGGATGGGTGGACAGCCCCAGCATTTT. It is translated as CASSYTGMGGQPQHF.

This clonotype was picked up a small number of times. V usage is TRBV20-1 and J usage is TRBJ2-7, with unresolved D. In germline, CDR1 is DFQATT, CDR2 SNEGSKA (reference sequence). The V gene lost 5 bases and the J gene lost 4 bases, with 12 bases spanning the gap. The CDR3 runs 12 residues. The CDR3: CSARSTSYEQYF. The CDR3 DNA reads as TGCAGTGCTCGATCTACCTCATACGAGCAGTACTTC.

This clonotype showed up many times. The chain joins TRBV30 to TRBJ2-5; 8 nucleotides agree with TRBD2. Germline V gene data show CDR1 as GTSNPN and CDR2 as SVGIG (reference sequence). The CDR3 extends over 14 amino acids. With V trimmed by 5 bases and J by 5 bases, 10 bases remained unmatched. In DNA, the CDR3 is TGTGCCTGGGGATTAGCGGGAAGGATTGAGACCCAGTACTTC. It is translated as CAWGLAGRIETQYF.

V gene TRBV24-1 combines with J gene TRBJ1-5; TRBD1 is a possible D gene (6 bases). The CDR3 totals 15 residues. V was shortened by 3 bases and J by 4 bases, with 12 bases between the two germline ends. Germline assignment: CDR1 KGHDR and CDR2 SFDVKD. In DNA form, the CDR3 reads TGTGCCACCAGTGATCCACAGGGTCCAAATCAGCCCCAGCATTTT. Amino acids: CATSDPQGPNQPQHF.

This clonotype was found a few times. The rearrangement links TRBV6-2 or TRBV6-3 to TRBJ2-7; D ambiguous. This CDR3 is built from 14 residues. Germline V gene data show CDR1 as MNHEY and CDR2 as SVGEGT. V was clipped by 7 bases and J by 1 base, with 14 bases between them. CDR3: CASKPVGLSYEQYF. CDR3 nucleotide sequence: TGTGCCAGCAAGCCGGTGGGGTTATCCTACGAGCAGTACTTC.

This clonotype was detected only a few times. The J gene is TRBJ2-2, the V gene TRBV28; the match to TRBD1 covers 8 bases. Germline trimming cut 7 bases from V and 5 bases from J; bases unmatched to any gene: 6. CDR3 length: 14 amino acids. Germline CDR1 MDHEN, CDR2 SYDVKM. This chain's CDR3 is CASKTGDRTGELFF. The CDR3, as DNA: TGTGCCAGCAAGACAGGGGATAGGACCGGGGAGCTGTTTTTT. The full variable domain, rest sourced from reference TRBV28 and TRBJ2-2, is DVKVTQSSRYLVKRTGEKVFLECVQDMDHENMFWYRQDPGLGLRLIYFSYDVKMKEKGDIPEGYSVSREKKERFSLILESASTNQTSMYLCASKTGDRTGELFFGEGSRLTVL.